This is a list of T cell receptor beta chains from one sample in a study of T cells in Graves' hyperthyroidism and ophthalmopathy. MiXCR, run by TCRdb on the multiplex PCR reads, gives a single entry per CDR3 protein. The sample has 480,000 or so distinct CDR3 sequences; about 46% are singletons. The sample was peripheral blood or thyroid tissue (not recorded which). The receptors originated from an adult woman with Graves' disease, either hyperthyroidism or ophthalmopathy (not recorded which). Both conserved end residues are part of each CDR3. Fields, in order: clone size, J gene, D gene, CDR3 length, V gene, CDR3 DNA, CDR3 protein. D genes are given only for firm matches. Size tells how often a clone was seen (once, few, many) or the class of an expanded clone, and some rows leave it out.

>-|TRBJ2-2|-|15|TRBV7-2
TGTGCCAGCAGCTTACTAGGGCCGAACACCGGGGAGCTGTTTTTT
CASSLLGPNTGELFF
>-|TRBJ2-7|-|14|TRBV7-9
TGTGCCAGCAGCCCCCCTTCGGGTGGCGACGAGCAGTACTTC
CASSPPSGGDEQYF
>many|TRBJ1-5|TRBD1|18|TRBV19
TGTGCCAGTAGTTCTCAATCTCGAGGGACAGGGGGCGATCAGCCCCAGCATTTT
CASSSQSRGTGGDQPQHF
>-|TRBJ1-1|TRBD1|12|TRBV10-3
TGTGCCACCCAGGGACAGCATAATGAAGCTTTCTTT
CATQGQHNEAFF
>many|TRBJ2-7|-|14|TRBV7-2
TGTGCCAGCAGCTTCTCACAGGGGACTTACGAGCAGTACTTC
CASSFSQGTYEQYF
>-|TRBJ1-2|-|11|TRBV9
TGTGCCAGCAGCGTCTCCGGTGGCTACACCTTC
CASSVSGGYTF
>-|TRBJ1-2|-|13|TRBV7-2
TGTGCCAGCAGCACCAACGCTCGGGATGGCTACACCTTC
CASSTNARDGYTF
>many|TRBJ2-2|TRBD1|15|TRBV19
TGTGCCAGTAGAAGGGACAGCGCGAACACCGGGGAGCTGTTTTTT
CASRRDSANTGELFF
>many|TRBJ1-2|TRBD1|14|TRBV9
TGTGCCAGCAGTGAAGGGACAGGGAACTATGGCTACACCTTC
CASSEGTGNYGYTF
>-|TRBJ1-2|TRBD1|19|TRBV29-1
TGCAGCGTTATGAGGCCCGAAGGACAGGGATATGAAGCTAACTATGGCTACACCTTC
CSVMRPEGQGYEANYGYTF
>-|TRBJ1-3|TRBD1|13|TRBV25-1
TGTGCCAAGGGACAGGGTAATGGAAACACCATATATTTT
CAKGQGNGNTIYF
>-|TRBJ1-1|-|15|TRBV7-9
TGTGCCAGCAGCCCAAAGGGTCTAGCGAACACTGAAGCTTTCTTT
CASSPKGLANTEAFF
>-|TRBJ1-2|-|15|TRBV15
TGTGCCACCAGCAGCCTTTGGGACCCCGAACATGACTACACCTTC
CATSSLWDPEHDYTF
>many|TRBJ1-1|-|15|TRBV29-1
TGCAGCGTTGAAGGGGGGAGGGGGATTTCGACTGAAGCTTTCTTT
CSVEGGRGISTEAFF
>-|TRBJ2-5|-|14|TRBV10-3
TGTGCCAGCAGCCGCCACCGGGACGTGGAGACCCAGTACTTC
CASSRHRDVETQYF
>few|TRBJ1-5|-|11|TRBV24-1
TGTGCCACCGGTACAGTGCAGCCCCAGCATTTT
CATGTVQPQHF
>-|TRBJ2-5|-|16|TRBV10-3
TGTGCCATCAGTGAGTCGCGGACAGGGAGGGACCAGCCCCAGTACTTC
CAISESRTGRDQPQYF
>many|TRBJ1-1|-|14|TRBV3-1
TGTGCCAGCAGCCAACTGCAGGGGAACACTGAAGCTTTCTTT
CASSQLQGNTEAFF
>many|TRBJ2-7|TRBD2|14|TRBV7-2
TGTGCCAGCAGCTCCCGGGACTACCCCTACGAGCAGTACTTC
CASSSRDYPYEQYF
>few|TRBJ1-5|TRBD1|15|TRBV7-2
TGTGCCAGCAGCTTGAGGGGACAGAACAATCAGCCCCAGCATTTT
CASSLRGQNNQPQHF
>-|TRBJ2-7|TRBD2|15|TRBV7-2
TGTGCCAGCAGCTGGACTAGCGAGAGCTCCTACGAGCAGTACTTC
CASSWTSESSYEQYF
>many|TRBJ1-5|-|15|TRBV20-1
TGCAGTGCTAGGGAGGACACTTATAGCAATCAGCCCCAGCATTTT
CSAREDTYSNQPQHF
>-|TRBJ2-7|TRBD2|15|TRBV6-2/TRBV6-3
TGTGCCAGCACCCCGAGGACTAGCGGGCCCTACGAGCAGTACTTC
CASTPRTSGPYEQYF
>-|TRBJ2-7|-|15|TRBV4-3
TGCGCCAGCAGCCTACACCAGGGTACCTCCTACGAGCAGTACTTC
CASSLHQGTSYEQYF
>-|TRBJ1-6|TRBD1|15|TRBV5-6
TGTGCCAGCAGTTCGCCGACAGGGGGTAATTCACCCCTCCACTTT
CASSSPTGGNSPLHF
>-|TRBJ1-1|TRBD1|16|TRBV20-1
TGCAGTGCTAGAGATCTCAGGCAGGGGGCGAACACTGAAGCTTTCTTT
CSARDLRQGANTEAFF